The text below deals with one T cell receptor beta chain. No antigen is known for it. The sample belongs to a study of graft-versus-host responses after intestinal transplantation. Study-wide background: Recipients received multivisceral, liver-intestinal, or isolated intestinal transplants.

The V gene's germline CDR1 is MDHEN and CDR2 SYDVKM. The CDR3 runs to 14 residues. Deletions cut 3 bases from V and 4 bases from J, with 12 bases between. Whole-study results and caveats: Recipient-marrow GvH clones were detected, some having first appeared in ileum or blood.

Using immunoSEQ multiplex PCR, the repertoire was profiled, and TCRdb retains in-frame clones only, with some absent. The sample records around 78,000 clones, over 75% being singletons. The V call is TRBV28, the J call TRBJ1-2; a possible D gene is TRBD1 (5 bases). The sequences come from unstimulated CD8+ T cells sorted from spleen or lymph node cells, collected before transplant. The TCR was taken from a human donor who was the organ donor for an intestinal transplant. The CDR3 DNA sequence: TGTGCCAGCAGTTTTCCGGGGGAGGGCTATGGCTACACCTTC. Translation: CASSFPGEGYGYTF.